Below, one T cell receptor (beta chain) is given with its context. Its target is not known. Researchers report immunoSEQ v3.0 was run at survey level. Generated by immunoSEQ multiplex PCR, the TCRdb table keeps only in-frame clones and is missing some. The table lists approximately 17,000 clones, about 81% of them singletons. The sample belongs to a study of long-term antiretroviral therapy in people with HIV. Overall study: The 2015 immediate-ART recommendation was preceded by the earliest samples by about a decade. Study-level results: Pre-ART-expanded clones dominated the repertoire at all time points. Post-ART, diversity grew, though it stayed under transplant donor control levels.

The CDR3 covers 16 residues. Germline V gene lookup returns CDR1 SGHTA and CDR2 FQGNSA. The trim removed 1 base at V and 9 bases at J, leaving 8 bases unmatched. United States facilities provided treatment to all participants with HIV. This sequence joins TRBV7-2 and TRBJ2-1; 11 bases are shared with TRBD2. The receptor was isolated from a woman between 40 and 50 years old with HIV. Specimen: unsorted PBMCs, collected about 3.1 years after starting antiretroviral therapy. CDR3 sequence (DNA): TGTGCCAGCAGCTTAGTAGGTAGCGGGGGGGCCGGTGAGCAGTTCTTC. Translation: CASSLVGSGGAGEQFF.